This T cell receptor (beta chain) comes out of a study of shared clonotypes between healthy human individuals. The study, taken as a whole, reports: Naive CD4 clonotype sharing across several donors was approximately 5%.

From germline, CDR1 is SGHRS and CDR2 YFSETQ. V was cut by 0 bases and J by 5 bases, with 10 bases left in between. The CDR3 totals 14 residues. Of note for this clone: Its antigen remains unknown.

Sequenced by immunoSEQ multiplex PCR; TCRdb stores in-frame clones only, minus some. The sample carries 2 million to 2.5 million clones, approximately 93% recorded once. The TCR originated in a man aged 18 to 30 in good health. Some clones in this sample may be carry-over from other donors' samples. The chain links TRBV5-1 to TRBJ2-3, with D possibly TRBD2 on 5 matching bases. The specimen sequenced was naive CD4+ T cells from PBMCs. Subset noted: CD45RA+ positively selected. The CDR3 loop is CASSLVTGEDTQYF. The CDR3, as DNA: TGCGCCAGCAGCTTGGTAACCGGGGAAGATACGCAGTATTTT. Supplemented by reference TRBV5-1 and TRBJ2-3, the full variable domain reads KAGVTQTPRYLIKTRGQQVTLSCSPISGHRSVSWYQQTPGQGLQFLFEYFSETQRNKGNFPGRFSGRQFSNSRSEMNVSTLELGDSALYLCASSLVTGEDTQYFGPGTRLTVL.